The 10 T cell receptor beta chains reported below all come from one sample, sequenced in a study of T cells in localized non-small cell lung cancer. TCRdb's copy holds only in-frame clones and misses some; the assay was immunoSEQ multiplex PCR. There are around 20,000 clones in the sample; about nine tenths occur only once, and about 3% lies in the top ten. The input for sequencing was peripheral blood, taken before any cancer treatment. These receptors all come from a woman aged 35-75 years with stage I lung adenocarcinoma.

This chain links TRBV6-1 with TRBJ2-3; 8 nucleotides align to TRBD1. Per germline, CDR1 MNHNS and CDR2 SASEGT. CDR3 size: 13 residues. The J segment lost 5 bases and the V segment lost 5 bases, leaving 3 bases of the junction unmatched. CDR3 in DNA: TGTGCCAGCAGTCAGGGGGCGAAAGATACGCAGTATTTT. Its protein is CASSQGAKDTQYF.

The chain has TRBV15 and TRBJ2-7, with TRBD1 matching over 10 bases. V dropped 6 bases and J dropped 3; count of bases not matched to a gene: 8. Germline loops: CDR1 LNHNV, CDR2 YYDKDF (reference sequence). This CDR3 spans 15 amino acids. The CDR3 sequence: CATSNRDRGYYEQYF. CDR3 in DNA: TGTGCCACCAGTAACAGGGACAGGGGTTACTACGAGCAGTACTTC.

This clone has a single count. The chain's CDR3 is CASSPGQGDQPQHF. The CDR3 DNA follows: TGCGCCAGCAGTCCGGGACAGGGGGATCAGCCCCAGCATTTT. The chain is built from TRBV5-1 and TRBJ1-5; 11 nucleotides line up with TRBD1. Germline V lookup: CDR1 SGHRS, CDR2 YFSETQ. This CDR3 has 14 residues. Trimming at V came to 5 bases and at J to 5 bases, leaving 3 bases not matched to a gene.

The chain is built from TRBV7-2 and TRBJ2-2; D is unclear. The CDR3 covers 12 residues. CDR1 SGHTA and CDR2 FQGNSA come from the germline V gene. Deletions cut 2 bases from V and 5 bases from J, with 3 bases between. The CDR3 nucleotides read TGTGCCAGCAGCTTACAAACCGGGGAGCTGTTTTTT. It codes for CASSLQTGELFF.

The rearrangement uses TRBV15 and TRBJ2-2, with D perhaps matching TRBD2 (5 bases). Germline CDR1 reads LNHNV; CDR2 reads YYDKDF (reference sequence). CDR3 length: 13 amino acids. The V and J ends lost 2 bases and 5 bases respectively, with 6 bases between them. The CDR3 DNA reads as TGTGCCACCAGCAGACGAGGGACCGGGGAGCTGTTTTTT. Translating it yields CATSRRGTGELFF.

This chain uses TRBV6-6 with TRBJ1-5; 9 bases agree with TRBD1. The germline V gene has CDR1 MNHNY and CDR2 SVGAGI (reference sequence). The J segment lost 7 bases and the V segment lost 6 bases, leaving 7 bases of the junction unmatched. The CDR3 runs to 14 residues. The CDR3 reads CASRRRQGEQPQHF. As DNA, the CDR3 is TGTGCCAGCAGGAGAAGACAGGGGGAACAGCCCCAGCATTTT.

The chain is built from TRBV4-2 and TRBJ2-3; D possibly corresponds to TRBD1 (6 bases). Trimming shortened V by 1 base and J by 4 bases, and 18 bases separated the two germline ends. The germline CDR1 and CDR2 sequences are LGHNA and YNFKEQ. The CDR3 extends over 17 amino acids. For the CDR3, the DNA is TGTGCCAGCAGCCAAGTAGGTACAGGGTCCCCCGCAGATACGCAGTATTTT. Protein sequence: CASSQVGTGSPADTQYF.

The chain carries TRBV11-3 and TRBJ2-4; no clear D gene. Trimming removed 5 bases from V and 5 bases from J, with 10 bases in between. The germline V gene has CDR1 SGHNT and CDR2 YENEEA. The CDR3 consists of 13 residues. CDR3 nucleotide sequence: TGTGCCAGCAGCCGAAACACGGAAAACATTCAGTACTTC. This codes for CASSRNTENIQYF.

The chain combines TRBV18 with TRBJ2-7; D gene uncertain. Germline V lookup: CDR1 KGHSH, CDR2 LQKENI. CDR3 length: 15 residues. Trimming pared 4 bases from V and 3 bases from J, leaving 16 bases between. In DNA form, the CDR3 reads TGTGCCAGCTCACGGCCCGGGTCCTCCAACTACGAGCAGTACTTC. It translates to CASSRPGSSNYEQYF.

The chain has TRBV5-1 and TRBJ2-1; either TRBD1 or TRBD2 may supply D (6 bases each). This CDR3 spans 15 amino acids. Looked up from germline, CDR1 is SGHRS and CDR2 is YFSETQ. V lost 2 bases to trimming and J lost 5 bases, with 14 bases between them. CDR3 region: CASSLWGAKNNEQFF. The DNA of the CDR3 is TGCGCCAGCAGCTTATGGGGGGCGAAAAACAATGAGCAGTTCTTC. Full variable domain (missing parts from reference TRBV5-1 and TRBJ2-1): KAGVTQTPRYLIKTRGQQVTLSCSPISGHRSVSWYQQTPGQGLQFLFEYFSETQRNKGNFPGRFSGRQFSNSRSEMNVSTLELGDSALYLCASSLWGAKNNEQFFGPGTRLTVL.